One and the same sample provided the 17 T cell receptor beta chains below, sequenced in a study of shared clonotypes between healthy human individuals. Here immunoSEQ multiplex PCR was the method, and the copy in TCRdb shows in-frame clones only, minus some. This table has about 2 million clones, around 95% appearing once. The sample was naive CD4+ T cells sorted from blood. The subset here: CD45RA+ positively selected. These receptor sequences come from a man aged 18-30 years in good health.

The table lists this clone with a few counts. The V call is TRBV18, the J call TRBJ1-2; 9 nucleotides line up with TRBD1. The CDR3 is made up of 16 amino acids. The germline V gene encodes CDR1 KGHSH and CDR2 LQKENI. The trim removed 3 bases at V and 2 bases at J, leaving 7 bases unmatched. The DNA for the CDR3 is TGTGCCAGCTCACCGACGACGGACAGGGGAAACTATGGCTACACCTTC. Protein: CASSPTTDRGNYGYTF.

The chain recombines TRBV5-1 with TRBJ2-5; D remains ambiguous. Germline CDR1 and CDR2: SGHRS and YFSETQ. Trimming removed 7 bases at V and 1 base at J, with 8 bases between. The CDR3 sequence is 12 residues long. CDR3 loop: CASGRIQETQYF. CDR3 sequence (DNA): TGCGCCAGCGGTAGAATCCAAGAGACCCAGTACTTC.

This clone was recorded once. CDR3 protein: CAISGGQTTSTDTQYF. The CDR3 DNA follows: TGTGCCATCAGTGGTGGACAAACTACTAGCACAGATACGCAGTATTTT. The chain employs TRBV10-3 and TRBJ2-3, with D maybe TRBD1 (5 bases). The V end lost 4 bases, the J end lost 0 bases, and 14 bases lay between the germline ends. CDR1 and CDR2 (germline): ENHRY, SYGVKD. This CDR3 region has 16 residues.

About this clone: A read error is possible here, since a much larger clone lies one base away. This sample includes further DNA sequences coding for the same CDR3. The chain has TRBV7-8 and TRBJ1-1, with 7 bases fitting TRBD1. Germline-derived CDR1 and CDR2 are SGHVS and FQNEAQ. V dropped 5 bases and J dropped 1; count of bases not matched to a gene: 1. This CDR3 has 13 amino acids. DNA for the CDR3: TGTGCCAGCAGCAGGACAGGGAACACTGAAGCTTTCTTT. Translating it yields CASSRTGNTEAFF.

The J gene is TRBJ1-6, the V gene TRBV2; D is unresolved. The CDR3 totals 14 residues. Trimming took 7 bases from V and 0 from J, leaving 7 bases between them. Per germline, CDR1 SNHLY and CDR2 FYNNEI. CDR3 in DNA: TGTGCCAGCATCGTTAGCTCCTATAATTCACCCCTCCACTTT. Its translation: CASIVSSYNSPLHF.

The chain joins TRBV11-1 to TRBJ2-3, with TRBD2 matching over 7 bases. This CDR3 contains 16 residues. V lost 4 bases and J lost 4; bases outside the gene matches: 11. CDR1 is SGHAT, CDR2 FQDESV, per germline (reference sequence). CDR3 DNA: TGTGCCAGCAGCTCCCCGGGACTAAGCGGGCCAGATACGCAGTATTTT. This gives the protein CASSSPGLSGPDTQYF.

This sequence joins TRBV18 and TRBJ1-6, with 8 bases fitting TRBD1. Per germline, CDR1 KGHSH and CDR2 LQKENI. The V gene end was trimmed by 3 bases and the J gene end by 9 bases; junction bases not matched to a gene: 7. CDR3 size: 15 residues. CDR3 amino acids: CASSPSGQEGSPLHF. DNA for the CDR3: TGTGCCAGCTCACCCTCGGGACAGGAGGGTTCACCCCTCCACTTT.

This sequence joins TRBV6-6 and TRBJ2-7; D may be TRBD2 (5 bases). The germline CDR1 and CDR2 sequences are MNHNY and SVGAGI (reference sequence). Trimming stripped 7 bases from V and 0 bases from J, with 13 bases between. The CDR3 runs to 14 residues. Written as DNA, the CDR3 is TGTGCCAGCACGGACTCTCTCGTCTCCTACGAGCAGTACTTC. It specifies CASTDSLVSYEQYF.

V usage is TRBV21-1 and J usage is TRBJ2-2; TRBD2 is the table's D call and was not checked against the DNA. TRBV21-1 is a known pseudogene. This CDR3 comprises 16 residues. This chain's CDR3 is CASSRNLAGYTGELFF. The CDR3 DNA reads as TGTGCCAGCAGCAGAAACTTAGCGGGGTACACCGGGGAGCTGTTTTTT.

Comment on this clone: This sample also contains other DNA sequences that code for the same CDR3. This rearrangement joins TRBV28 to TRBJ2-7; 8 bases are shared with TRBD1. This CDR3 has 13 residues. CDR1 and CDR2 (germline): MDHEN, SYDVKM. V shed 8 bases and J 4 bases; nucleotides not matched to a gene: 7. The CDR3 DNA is TGTGCCAGCTCCCCAGGGGGCAGGTACGAGCAGTACTTC. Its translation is CASSPGGRYEQYF. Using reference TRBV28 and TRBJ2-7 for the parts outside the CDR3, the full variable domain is DVKVTQSSRYLVKRTGEKVFLECVQDMDHENMFWYRQDPGLGLRLIYFSYDVKMKEKGDIPEGYSVSREKKERFSLILESASTNQTSMYLCASSPGGRYEQYFGPGTRLTVT.

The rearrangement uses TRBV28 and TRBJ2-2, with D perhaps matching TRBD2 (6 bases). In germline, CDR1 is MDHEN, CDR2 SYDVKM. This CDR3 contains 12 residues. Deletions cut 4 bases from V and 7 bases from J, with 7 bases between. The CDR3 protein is CASSSGVGELFF. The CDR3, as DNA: TGTGCCAGCAGTTCGGGGGTCGGGGAGCTGTTTTTT.

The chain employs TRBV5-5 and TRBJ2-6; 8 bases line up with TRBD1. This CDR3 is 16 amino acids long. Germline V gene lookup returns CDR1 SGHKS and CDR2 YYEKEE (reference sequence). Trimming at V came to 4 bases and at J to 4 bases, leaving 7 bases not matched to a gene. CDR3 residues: CASSPTTGAGANVLTF. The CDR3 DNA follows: TGTGCCAGCAGCCCTACGACAGGGGCCGGGGCCAACGTCCTGACTTTC. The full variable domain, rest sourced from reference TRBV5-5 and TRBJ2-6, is DAGVTQSPTHLIKTRGQQVTLRCSPISGHKSVSWYQQVLGQGPQFIFQYYEKEERGRGNFPDRFSARQFPNYSSELNVNALLLGDSALYLCASSPTTGAGANVLTFGAGSRLTVL.

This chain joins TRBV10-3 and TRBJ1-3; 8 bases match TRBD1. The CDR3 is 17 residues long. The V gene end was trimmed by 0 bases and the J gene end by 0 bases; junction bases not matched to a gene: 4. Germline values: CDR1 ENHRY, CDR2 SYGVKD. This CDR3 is CAISESSGTGSGNTIYF. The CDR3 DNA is TGTGCCATCAGTGAGTCGAGCGGGACAGGCTCTGGAAACACCATATATTTT.

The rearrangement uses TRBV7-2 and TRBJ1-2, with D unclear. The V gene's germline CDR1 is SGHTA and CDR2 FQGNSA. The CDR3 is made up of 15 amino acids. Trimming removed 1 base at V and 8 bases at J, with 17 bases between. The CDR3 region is CASSLGPGLAAGYTF. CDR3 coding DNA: TGTGCCAGCAGCTTAGGGCCGGGGTTGGCTGCCGGCTACACCTTC.

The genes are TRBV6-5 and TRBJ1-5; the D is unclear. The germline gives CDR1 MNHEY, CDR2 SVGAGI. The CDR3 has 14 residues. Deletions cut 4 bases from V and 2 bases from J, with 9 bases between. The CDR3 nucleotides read TGTGCCAGCAGTTTTCAGGTGGGCAATCAGCCCCAGCATTTT. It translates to CASSFQVGNQPQHF.

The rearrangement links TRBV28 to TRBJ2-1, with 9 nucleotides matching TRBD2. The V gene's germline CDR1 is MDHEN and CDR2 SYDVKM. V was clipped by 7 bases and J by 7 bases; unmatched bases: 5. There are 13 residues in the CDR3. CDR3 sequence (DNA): TGTGCCAGCACTAGCGGGATTCGAAATGAGCAGTTCTTC. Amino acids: CASTSGIRNEQFF.

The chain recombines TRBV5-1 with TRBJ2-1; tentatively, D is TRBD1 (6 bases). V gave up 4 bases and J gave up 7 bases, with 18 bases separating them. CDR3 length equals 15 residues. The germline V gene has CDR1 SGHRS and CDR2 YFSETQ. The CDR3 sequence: CASSPIGGQMNEQFF. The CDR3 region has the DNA TGCGCCAGCAGCCCCATTGGGGGCCAAATGAATGAGCAGTTCTTC.